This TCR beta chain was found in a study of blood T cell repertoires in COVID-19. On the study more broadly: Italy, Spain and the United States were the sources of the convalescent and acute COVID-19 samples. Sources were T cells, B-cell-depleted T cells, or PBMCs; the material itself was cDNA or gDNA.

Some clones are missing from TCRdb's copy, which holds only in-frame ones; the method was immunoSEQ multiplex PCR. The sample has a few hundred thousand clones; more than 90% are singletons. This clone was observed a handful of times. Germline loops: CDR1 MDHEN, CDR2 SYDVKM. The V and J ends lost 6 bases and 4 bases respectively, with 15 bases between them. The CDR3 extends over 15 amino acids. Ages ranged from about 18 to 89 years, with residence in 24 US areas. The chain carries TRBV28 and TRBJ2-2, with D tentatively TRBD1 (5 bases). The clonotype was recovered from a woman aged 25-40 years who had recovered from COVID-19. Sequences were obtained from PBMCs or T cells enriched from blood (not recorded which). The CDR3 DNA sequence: TGTGCCAGCAGCCCCTGGGGCGTGGGCACCGGGGAGCTGTTTTTT. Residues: CASSPWGVGTGELFF.